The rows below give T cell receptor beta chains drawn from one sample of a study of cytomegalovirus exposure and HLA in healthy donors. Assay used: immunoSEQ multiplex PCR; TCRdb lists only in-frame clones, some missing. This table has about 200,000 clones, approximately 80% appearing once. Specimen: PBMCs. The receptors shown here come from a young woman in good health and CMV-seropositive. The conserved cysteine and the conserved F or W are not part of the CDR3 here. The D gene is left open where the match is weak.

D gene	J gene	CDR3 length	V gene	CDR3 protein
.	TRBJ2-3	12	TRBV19	ASRRGVGTDTQY
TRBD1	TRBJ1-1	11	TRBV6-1	ASSNTGGTEAF
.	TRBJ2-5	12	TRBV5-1	ASSLAPGLETQY
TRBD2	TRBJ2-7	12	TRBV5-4	ASSAPGLVYEQY
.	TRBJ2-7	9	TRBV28	ASSLLYEQY
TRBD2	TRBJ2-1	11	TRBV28	ASSTGLAVKQF
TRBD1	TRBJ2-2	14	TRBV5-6	ASTTRQGAVAGELF
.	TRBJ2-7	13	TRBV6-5	ASSYAGTYPYEQY
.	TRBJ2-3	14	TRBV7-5	ARSLAGESNTDTQY
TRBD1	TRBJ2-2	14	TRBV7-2	ASSSAGTENAGELF
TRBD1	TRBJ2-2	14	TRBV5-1	ASSLATGEYTGELF
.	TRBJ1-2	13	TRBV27	ASSLSGGGGYGYT
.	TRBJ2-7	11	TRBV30	AWSTDFSYEQY
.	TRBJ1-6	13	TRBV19	ASSMGGDRGSPLH
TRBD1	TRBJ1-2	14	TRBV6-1	ASSEARSRGNRGYT
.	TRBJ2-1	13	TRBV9	ASSGRTNSYNEQF
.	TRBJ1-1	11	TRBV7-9	ASSLNRDGEAF
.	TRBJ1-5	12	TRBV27	ASSLGGSNQPQH
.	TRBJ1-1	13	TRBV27	ASSLSPQASTEAF
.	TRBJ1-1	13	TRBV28	ASSLTGTPNTEAF
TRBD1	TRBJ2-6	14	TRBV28	ASSLSGTAESNVLT
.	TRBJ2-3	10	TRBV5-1	ASRLDGDTQY
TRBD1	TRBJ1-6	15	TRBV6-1	ASSEALTGVYYSPLH
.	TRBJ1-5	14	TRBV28	ASTVGQAYSNQPQH
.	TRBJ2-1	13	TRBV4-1	ASSQDEASVLEQF
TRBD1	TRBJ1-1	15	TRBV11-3	ASSLWTGSGLNTEAF
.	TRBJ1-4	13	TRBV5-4	ASSHSGGGPEKLF
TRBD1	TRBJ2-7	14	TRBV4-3	ASSPSRDSSWYEQY
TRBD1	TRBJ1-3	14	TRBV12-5	ASGFDQRGPGNTIY
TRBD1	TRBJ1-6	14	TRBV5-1	ASSIGTGASNSPLH
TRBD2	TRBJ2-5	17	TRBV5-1	ASSLDWRGGGWGQETQY
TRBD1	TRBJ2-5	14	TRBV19	ASSTRGLQGQETQY
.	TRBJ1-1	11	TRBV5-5	ASSFQGVTEAF
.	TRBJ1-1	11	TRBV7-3	ASSLDSNTEAF
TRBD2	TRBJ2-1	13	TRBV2	ASTWGGGAQGEQF
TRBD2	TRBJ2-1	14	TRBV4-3	ASSRGLAVRYNEQF
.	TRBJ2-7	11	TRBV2	ASSRGGSYEQY
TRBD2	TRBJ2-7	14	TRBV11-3	ASGGGLAGSPYEQY
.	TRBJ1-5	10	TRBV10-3	AISELGAPQH
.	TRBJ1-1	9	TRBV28	ASSLRSEAF
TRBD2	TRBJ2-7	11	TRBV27	ASSLAGLYEQY